The T cell receptor beta chain under discussion was sequenced for a study of human T cells and chemical hapten exposure. Study in general: Skin on the upper inner arm, roughly 2 cm by roughly 2 cm in size, was sensitized with 2% DPC.

Sample time point: patch test 3, about 24 weeks after DPC sensitization. As for treatment: therapeutic diphenylcyclopropenone sensitization with weekly scalp DPC. Only a few counts were recorded for this clonotype. In the authors' workflow: Between 23,224 and 690,600 TCRs appeared in each sample, and the median stood at around 92,000. One entry per CDR3 protein, called by TCRdb with MiXCR from the RACE reads. The V and J calls follow TCRdb's processing rather than the paper's. This sample carries some 60,000 distinct CDR3 sequences, over 10% of them seen once, and the ten largest clones take 2.4%. The sequence came from a man aged 25-40 years with alopecia areata. Some clones in this sample may be carry-over from other donors' samples. This material consisted of whole blood, taken in connection with sensitization to the hapten diphenylcyclopropenone (DPC).

CDR3 sequence (DNA): TGCAGCGTTGTGCTCCACTCTAACTATGGCTACACCTTC. Translation gives CSVVLHSNYGYTF. V gene TRBV29-1 combines with J gene TRBJ1-2; D unclear. The CDR3 is 13 amino acids. V lost 4 bases to trimming and J lost 0 bases, with 9 bases between them. The germline V gene has CDR1 SQVTM and CDR2 ANQGSEA.